This T cell receptor beta chain was documented in a study of CXCR3-negative and CXCR3-positive naive CD8 T cells. Each TRB cDNA library was prepared by 5' RACE (with UMI labels). TCRdb processed the 5' RACE reads again and assigns one entry to each CDR3 protein, with no DNA. This table holds roughly 80,000 distinct CDR3 sequences. Study conclusions and caveats: A higher hydrophobicity marked the TRB CDR3s of CXCR3-positive naive cells versus CXCR3-negative naive cells.

The CDR3 is 14 amino acids. With regard to this clonotype: Its antigen remains unidentified.

The TCR originated in a human donor in good health. Some clones in this sample may be carry-over from other donors' samples. Sequencing used naive CXCR3+ CD8+ T cells from blood. The subset: CD45RO-CCR7+CD27+CD95- naive CD8+ T cells expressing CXCR3 (TNR3+). The V and J genes are TRBV12-3 or TRBV12-4 and TRBJ1-4; TCRdb selects TRBD1, and the lack of DNA leaves this call unchecked. The CDR3: CASSLVGASEKLFF.